These 5 T cell receptor beta chains originate from one sample sequenced in a study of blood T cell repertoires in COVID-19. Clones were read by immunoSEQ multiplex PCR, and TCRdb kept only the in-frame ones, dropping some. The table shows 150,000 to 200,000 clones, with approximately 80% occurring only once. Sequenced: peripheral blood. These TCRs come from a woman of 80 years or more with acute or convalescent COVID-19.

V and J are TRBV2 and TRBJ1-2; 8 bases agree with TRBD1. Unmatched junction bases numbered 5, after V lost 10 bases and J lost 4 bases. This CDR3 is 12 amino acids long. Germline V CDR1 and CDR2: SNHLY, FYNNEI. The CDR3 spells CATGQGLYGYTF. CDR3 nucleotides: TGTGCCACTGGACAGGGCCTCTATGGCTACACCTTC.

The chain recombines TRBV7-9 with TRBJ2-7, with TRBD1 matching 8 bases. The CDR3 loop spans 15 amino acids. CDR1 is SEHNR, CDR2 FQNEAQ, per germline (reference sequence). The junction had 6 bases not matched to a gene; V was cut back by 3 bases and J by 2 bases. CDR3 protein: CASSFPDRGPYEQYF. The CDR3, as DNA: TGTGCCAGCAGCTTTCCAGACAGGGGTCCCTACGAGCAGTACTTC.

The chain is built from TRBV28 and TRBJ1-2; 7 bases agree with TRBD1. V shed 4 bases, J shed 7 bases, and the junction held 12 bases outside the gene matches. The CDR3 is 15 residues long. Per the germline V gene, CDR1 is MDHEN and CDR2 is SYDVKM. The CDR3 nucleotides are TGTGCCAGCAGTTCACCGACAGGGAGAGATCTTGGCTACACCTTC. Translated: CASSSPTGRDLGYTF.

V usage is TRBV6-5 and J usage is TRBJ2-7; 9 bases line up with TRBD2. Trimming cost V 4 bases and J 0 bases; bases outside gene matches: 4. Germline CDR1 MNHEY, CDR2 SVGAGI. There are 15 residues in the CDR3. The CDR3 region has the DNA TGTGCCAGCAGTTCCACGGGACTAGCCTCCTACGAGCAGTACTTC. It is translated as CASSSTGLASYEQYF.

V usage is TRBV12-5 and J usage is TRBJ1-1; D is perhaps TRBD1 (5 bases). This CDR3 region has 13 residues. Trimming cost V 9 bases and J 0 bases, with 11 bases left between them. CDR1 is LGHNT, CDR2 FRNRAP, per germline. This CDR3 is CASGTIVNTEAFF. CDR3 nucleotides: TGTGCTAGCGGGACTATTGTGAACACTGAAGCTTTCTTT.